A single T cell receptor beta chain is shown here with its context. The protocol was immunoSEQ multiplex PCR, while the TCRdb copy is restricted to in-frame clones and leaves out a portion. Of about 200,000 clones detected, approximately 85% appear once; the ten largest clones hold 2% to 3%. Per the germline V gene, CDR1 is MDHEN and CDR2 is SYDVKM. The CDR3 has 16 amino acids. V was trimmed by 4 bases and J by 2 bases, leaving 17 bases between them. These data originate in a study of blood T cell repertoires in COVID-19. The chain uses TRBV28 and TRBJ1-1; D might be TRBD1 (6 bases). The TCR sequence derives from a woman in her seventies with COVID-19, enrolled during active disease. Sequencing input: peripheral blood. The CDR3 nucleotides read TGTGCCAGCAGTTCCCCTTCGGGACACTTAAACACTGAAGCTTTCTTT. Protein sequence: CASSSPSGHLNTEAFF.